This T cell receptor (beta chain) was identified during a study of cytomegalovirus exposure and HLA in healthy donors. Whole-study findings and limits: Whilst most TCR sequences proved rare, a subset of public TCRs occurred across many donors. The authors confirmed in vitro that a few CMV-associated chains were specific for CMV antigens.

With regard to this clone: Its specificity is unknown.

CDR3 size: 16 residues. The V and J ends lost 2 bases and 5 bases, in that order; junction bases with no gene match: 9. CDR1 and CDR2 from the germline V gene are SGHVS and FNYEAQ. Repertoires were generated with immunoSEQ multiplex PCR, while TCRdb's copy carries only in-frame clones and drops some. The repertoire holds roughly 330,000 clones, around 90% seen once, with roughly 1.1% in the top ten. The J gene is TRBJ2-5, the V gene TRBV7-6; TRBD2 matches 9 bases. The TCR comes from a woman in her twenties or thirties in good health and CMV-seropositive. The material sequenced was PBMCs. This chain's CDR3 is CASSLWREGRGETQYF. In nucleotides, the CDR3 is TGTGCCAGCAGCTTATGGCGGGAGGGCCGCGGGGAGACCCAGTACTTC.